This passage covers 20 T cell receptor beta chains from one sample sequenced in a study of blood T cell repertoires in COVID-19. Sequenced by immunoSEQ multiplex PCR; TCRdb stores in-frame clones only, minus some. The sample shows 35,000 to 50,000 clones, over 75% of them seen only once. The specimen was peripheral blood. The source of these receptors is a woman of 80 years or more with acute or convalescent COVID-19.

DNA for the CDR3: TGTGCCAGCAGTGAAGTAGTTACAGCTAACTATGGCTACACCTTC. Protein: CASSEVVTANYGYTF. V gene TRBV6-1 combines with J gene TRBJ1-2; no firm D call. The V gene's germline CDR1 is MNHNS and CDR2 SASEGT. This CDR3 is built from 15 residues. The V end lost 1 base, the J end lost 0 bases, and 9 bases lay between the germline ends.

CDR3 amino acids: CASTIRGDSFGAFF. The CDR3 DNA sequence: TGTGCCAGCACAATCAGGGGGGATAGTTTCGGAGCTTTCTTT. V gene TRBV28 combines with J gene TRBJ1-1; 7 positions agree with TRBD1. This CDR3 contains 14 residues. Trimming removed 7 bases from V and 10 bases from J; junction bases left unmatched: 15. The germline CDR1 and CDR2 sequences are MDHEN and SYDVKM.

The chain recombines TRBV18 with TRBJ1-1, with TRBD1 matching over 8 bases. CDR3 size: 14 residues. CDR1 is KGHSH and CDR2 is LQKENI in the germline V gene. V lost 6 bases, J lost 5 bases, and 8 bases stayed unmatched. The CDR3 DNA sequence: TGTGCCAGCTCTTCAGGGGGCGATTGGACTGAAGCTTTCTTT. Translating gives CASSSGGDWTEAFF.

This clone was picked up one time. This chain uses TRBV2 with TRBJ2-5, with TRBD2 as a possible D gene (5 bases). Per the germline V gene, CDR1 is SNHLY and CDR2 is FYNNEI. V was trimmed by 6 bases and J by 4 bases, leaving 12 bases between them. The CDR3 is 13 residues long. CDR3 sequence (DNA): TGTGCCAGCAGGTTTACTAGTTTAGAGACCCAGTACTTC. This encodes CASRFTSLETQYF.

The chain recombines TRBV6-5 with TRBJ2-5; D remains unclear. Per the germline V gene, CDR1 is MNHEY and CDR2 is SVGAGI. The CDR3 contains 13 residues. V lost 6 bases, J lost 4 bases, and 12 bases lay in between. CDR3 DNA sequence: TGTGCCAGCAGGACGCACGGAGTAGAGACCCAGTACTTC. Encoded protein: CASRTHGVETQYF.

The chain's CDR3 is CASSQGQGSTEAFF. The CDR3 DNA follows: TGCGCCAGCAGCCAGGGACAGGGATCCACTGAAGCTTTCTTT. V is TRBV4-1 and J is TRBJ1-1, with 9 positions matching TRBD1. The V and J ends lost 3 bases and 4 bases, in that order; junction bases with no gene match: 3. CDR1 is MGHRA and CDR2 is YSYEKL in the germline V gene. This CDR3 is 14 amino acids long.

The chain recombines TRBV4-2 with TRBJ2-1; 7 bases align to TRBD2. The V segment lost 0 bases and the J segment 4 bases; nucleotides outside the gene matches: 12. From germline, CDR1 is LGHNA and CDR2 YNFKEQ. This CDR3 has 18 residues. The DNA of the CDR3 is TGTGCCAGCAGCCAAGAGTCCCGAAGCGGGGAACCATACAATGAGCAGTTCTTC. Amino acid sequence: CASSQESRSGEPYNEQFF.

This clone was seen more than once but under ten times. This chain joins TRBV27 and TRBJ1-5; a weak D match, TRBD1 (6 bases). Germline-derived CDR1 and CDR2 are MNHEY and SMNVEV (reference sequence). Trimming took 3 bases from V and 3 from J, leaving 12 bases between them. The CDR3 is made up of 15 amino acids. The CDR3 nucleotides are TGTGCCAGCAGTTTGAACAGGGTGGACAATCAGCCCCAGCATTTT. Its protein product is CASSLNRVDNQPQHF.

This CDR3 is CASSQTSGDYNEQFF. The CDR3 DNA reads TGCGCCAGCAGCCAGACTAGCGGGGACTACAATGAGCAGTTCTTC. V gene TRBV5-1 combines with J gene TRBJ2-1, with 11 bases matching TRBD2. The V gene's germline CDR1 is SGHRS and CDR2 YFSETQ. The J segment lost 3 bases and the V segment lost 4 bases, leaving 3 bases of the junction unmatched. The CDR3 length is 15 residues.

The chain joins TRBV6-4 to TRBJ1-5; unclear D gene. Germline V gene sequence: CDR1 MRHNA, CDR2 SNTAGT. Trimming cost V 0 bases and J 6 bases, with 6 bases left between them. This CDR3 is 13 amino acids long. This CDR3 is CASSDSIGQPQHF. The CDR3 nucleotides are TGTGCCAGCAGTGACTCAATCGGTCAGCCCCAGCATTTT.

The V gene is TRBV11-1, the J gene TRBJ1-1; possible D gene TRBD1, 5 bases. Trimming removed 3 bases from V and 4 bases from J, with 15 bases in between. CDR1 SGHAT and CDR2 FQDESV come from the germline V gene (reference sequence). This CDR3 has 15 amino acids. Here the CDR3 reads CASSFDRGPRTEAFF. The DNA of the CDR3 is TGTGCCAGCAGCTTTGATAGGGGTCCTCGCACTGAAGCTTTCTTT.

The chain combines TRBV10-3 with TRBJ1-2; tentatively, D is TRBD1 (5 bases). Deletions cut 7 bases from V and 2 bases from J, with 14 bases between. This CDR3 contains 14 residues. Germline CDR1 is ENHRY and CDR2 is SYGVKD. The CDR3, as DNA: TGTGCCATCAAATCGGGGGATTTGAACTATGGCTACACCTTC. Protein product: CAIKSGDLNYGYTF.

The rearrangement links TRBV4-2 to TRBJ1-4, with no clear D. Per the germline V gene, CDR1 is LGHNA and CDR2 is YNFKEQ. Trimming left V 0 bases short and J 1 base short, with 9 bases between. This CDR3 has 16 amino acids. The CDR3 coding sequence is TGTGCCAGCAGCCAAGATGCGGGAAGAACTAATGAAAAACTGTTTTTT. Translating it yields CASSQDAGRTNEKLFF.

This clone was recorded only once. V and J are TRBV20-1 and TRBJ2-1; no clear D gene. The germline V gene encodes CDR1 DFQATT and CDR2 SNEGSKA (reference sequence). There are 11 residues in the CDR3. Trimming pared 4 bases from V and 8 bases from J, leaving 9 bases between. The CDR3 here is CSAKRVDEQFF. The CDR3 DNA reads TGCAGTGCTAAACGGGTCGATGAGCAGTTCTTC.

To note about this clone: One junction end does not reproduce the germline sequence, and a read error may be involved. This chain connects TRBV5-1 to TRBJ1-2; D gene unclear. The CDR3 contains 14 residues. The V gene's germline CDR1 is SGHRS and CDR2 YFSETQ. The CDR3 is CASSPDTYPYGYTF. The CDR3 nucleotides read TGCGCCAGCAGCCCAGACACTTATCCCTATGGTTACACCTTC. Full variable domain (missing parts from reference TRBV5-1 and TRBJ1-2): KAGVTQTPRYLIKTRGQQVTLSCSPISGHRSVSWYQQTPGQGLQFLFEYFSETQRNKGNFPGRFSGRQFSNSRSEMNVSTLELGDSALYLCASSPDTYPYGYTFGSGTRLTVV.

CDR3 DNA sequence: TGTGCCAGCAGCTGGACACCTCTCTCTGGAAACACCATATATTTT. Its translation: CASSWTPLSGNTIYF. This rearrangement joins TRBV7-9 to TRBJ1-3, with D maybe TRBD1 (5 bases). CDR1 and CDR2 (germline): SEHNR, FQNEAQ (reference sequence). The germline V and J ends were trimmed by 4 bases and 0 bases, with 10 bases remaining between them. CDR3 length: 15 amino acids.

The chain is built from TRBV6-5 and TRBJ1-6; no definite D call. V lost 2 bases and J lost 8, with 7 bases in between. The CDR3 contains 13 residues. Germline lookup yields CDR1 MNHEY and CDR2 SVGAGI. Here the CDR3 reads CASSYELYSPLHF. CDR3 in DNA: TGTGCCAGCAGTTACGAGCTTTATTCACCCCTCCACTTT.

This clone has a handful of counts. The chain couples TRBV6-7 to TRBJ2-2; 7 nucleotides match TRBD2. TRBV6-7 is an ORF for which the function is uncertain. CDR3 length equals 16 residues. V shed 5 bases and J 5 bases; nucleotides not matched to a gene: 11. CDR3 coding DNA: TGTGCCAGCAGTAGGAGACTAGCCCCTTCAACCGGGGAGCTGTTTTTT. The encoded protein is CASSRRLAPSTGELFF.

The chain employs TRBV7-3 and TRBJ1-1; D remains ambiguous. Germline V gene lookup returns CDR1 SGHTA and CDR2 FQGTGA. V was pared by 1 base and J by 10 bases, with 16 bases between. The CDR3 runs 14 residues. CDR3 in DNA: TGTGCCAGCAGCTTAAATCCTAGGTCTTCCACAGCTTTCTTT. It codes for CASSLNPRSSTAFF.

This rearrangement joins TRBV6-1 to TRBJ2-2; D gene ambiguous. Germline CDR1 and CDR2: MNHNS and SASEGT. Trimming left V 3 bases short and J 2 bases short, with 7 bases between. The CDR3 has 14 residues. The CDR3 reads CASSDGRNTGELFF. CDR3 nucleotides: TGTGCCAGCAGTGATGGGCGAAACACCGGGGAGCTGTTTTTT.